This is a list of T cell receptor beta chains from one sample in a study of control samples from healthy donors and cancer patients. TCRdb keeps only in-frame clones here, not all; method: immunoSEQ multiplex PCR. Found here are 130,000 or so clones, approximately 91% of them singletons; the top ten hold more than 2.5%. Sequencing input: blood. These receptors were taken from a man aged 50-60 years in good health. The CDR3 runs from the conserved cysteine through the conserved F or W. The D gene is left open where the match is weak. Some rows have no size entry. The others give once, few or many, or a class for an expanded clone.

clone_size: NA
v_call: TRBV12-5
d_call: NA
j_call: TRBJ1-5
cdr3_aa: CASGSGLCLSNQPQHF
cdr3_nt: TGTGCTAGTGGTTCCGGGCTCTGTCTTAGCAATCAGCCCCAGCATTTT

clone_size: NA
v_call: TRBV29-1
d_call: NA
j_call: TRBJ2-7
cdr3_aa: CSVGGIVSGEQYF
cdr3_nt: TGCAGCGTTGGGGGAATAGTATCTGGCGAGCAGTACTTC

clone_size: NA
v_call: TRBV11-2
d_call: TRBD2
j_call: TRBJ2-3
cdr3_aa: CASSWRTSGGPTDTQYF
cdr3_nt: TGTGCCAGCAGCTGGCGGACTAGCGGGGGGCCCACAGATACGCAGTATTTT

clone_size: NA
v_call: TRBV6-6
d_call: NA
j_call: TRBJ2-5
cdr3_aa: CASKRMGETQYF
cdr3_nt: TGTGCCAGCAAAAGGATGGGAGAGACCCAGTACTTC

clone_size: NA
v_call: TRBV9
d_call: NA
j_call: TRBJ2-4
cdr3_aa: CASSPRGGGGTKNIQYF
cdr3_nt: TGTGCCAGCAGCCCACGAGGTGGAGGGGGGACCAAAAACATTCAGTACTTC

clone_size: NA
v_call: TRBV28
d_call: NA
j_call: TRBJ1-4
cdr3_aa: CASTEYSGRNEKLFF
cdr3_nt: TGTGCCAGCACCGAATACAGTGGGCGTAATGAAAAACTGTTTTTT

clone_size: NA
v_call: TRBV7-9
d_call: NA
j_call: TRBJ2-5
cdr3_aa: CASSPGGAGQETQYF
cdr3_nt: TGTGCCAGCAGCCCCGGGGGAGCGGGCCAAGAGACCCAGTACTTC

clone_size: NA
v_call: TRBV5-1
d_call: TRBD1
j_call: TRBJ1-6
cdr3_aa: CASSLDRARTGDSPLHF
cdr3_nt: TGCGCCAGCAGCTTGGATCGTGCGAGGACAGGGGATTCACCCCTCCACTTT

clone_size: NA
v_call: TRBV5-1
d_call: NA
j_call: TRBJ1-1
cdr3_aa: CASYAQGSNTETFF
cdr3_nt: TGCGCCAGCTACGCTCAGGGGTCGAACACTGAAACTTTCTTT

clone_size: NA
v_call: TRBV30
d_call: NA
j_call: TRBJ1-5
cdr3_aa: CAWGGQGNQPQHF
cdr3_nt: TGTGCCTGGGGGGGGCAGGGGAATCAGCCCCAGCATTTT

clone_size: NA
v_call: TRBV25-1
d_call: NA
j_call: TRBJ2-5
cdr3_aa: CASSVGGAHETQYF
cdr3_nt: TGTGCCAGCAGTGTTGGAGGGGCTCACGAGACCCAGTACTTC

clone_size: NA
v_call: TRBV21-1
d_call: NA
j_call: TRBJ2-7
cdr3_aa: CASSNLIAGRYLRISYEQYF
cdr3_nt: TGTGCCAGCAGCAATTTAATTGCGGGACGCTACCTTAGAATTTCCTACGAGCAGTACTTC

clone_size: NA
v_call: TRBV2
d_call: NA
j_call: TRBJ1-4
cdr3_aa: CASSKRQSLGNEKLFF
cdr3_nt: TGTGCCAGCAGTAAAAGGCAGTCCCTCGGTAATGAAAAACTGTTTTTT

clone_size: NA
v_call: TRBV10-1
d_call: NA
j_call: TRBJ1-6
cdr3_aa: CASSEMDNSPLHF
cdr3_nt: TGCGCCAGCAGTGAAATGGACAACTCACCCCTCCACTTT

clone_size: NA
v_call: TRBV7-9
d_call: NA
j_call: TRBJ2-3
cdr3_aa: CASSLLAGARDTQYF
cdr3_nt: TGTGCCAGCAGCTTACTCGCAGGGGCGCGAGATACGCAGTATTTT

clone_size: NA
v_call: TRBV19
d_call: TRBD1
j_call: TRBJ2-7
cdr3_aa: CASSRGQKSYEQYF
cdr3_nt: TGTGCCAGTAGCAGGGGACAGAAGTCCTACGAGCAGTACTTC

clone_size: NA
v_call: TRBV28
d_call: NA
j_call: TRBJ1-2
cdr3_aa: CASSFSSHYGYTF
cdr3_nt: TGTGCCAGCAGTTTTTCGAGTCACTATGGCTACACCTTC

clone_size: NA
v_call: TRBV3-1/TRBV3-2
d_call: TRBD2
j_call: TRBJ2-1
cdr3_aa: CASSQVVSSGGVSNEQFF
cdr3_nt: TGTGCCAGCAGCCAAGTGGTTTCTAGCGGGGGAGTAAGCAATGAGCAGTTCTTC

clone_size: NA
v_call: TRBV14
d_call: TRBD2
j_call: TRBJ2-1
cdr3_aa: CASSQVAGNEQFF
cdr3_nt: TGTGCCAGCAGCCAAGTAGCGGGCAATGAGCAGTTCTTC

clone_size: NA
v_call: TRBV7-3
d_call: TRBD1
j_call: TRBJ2-7
cdr3_aa: CARQGEDSYEQYF
cdr3_nt: TGTGCCAGACAGGGGGAAGACTCCTACGAGCAGTACTTC

clone_size: NA
v_call: TRBV5-4
d_call: TRBD1
j_call: TRBJ2-2
cdr3_aa: CASSLTGENTGELFF
cdr3_nt: TGTGCCAGCAGCTTAACAGGGGAAAACACCGGGGAGCTGTTTTTT

clone_size: NA
v_call: TRBV19
d_call: NA
j_call: TRBJ2-2
cdr3_aa: CASSMNGDTGELFF
cdr3_nt: TGTGCCAGTAGTATGAATGGGGACACCGGGGAGCTGTTTTTT

clone_size: once
v_call: TRBV5-1
d_call: NA
j_call: TRBJ1-1
cdr3_aa: CASSLALTPAGTLNTEAFF
cdr3_nt: TGCGCCAGCAGCTTGGCTCTCACCCCGGCCGGGACACTAAACACTGAAGCTTTCTTT

clone_size: NA
v_call: TRBV5-6
d_call: TRBD1
j_call: TRBJ1-5
cdr3_aa: CASSPGQDNQPQHF
cdr3_nt: TGTGCCAGCAGCCCGGGACAGGACAATCAGCCCCAGCATTTT

clone_size: NA
v_call: TRBV30
d_call: NA
j_call: TRBJ2-5
cdr3_aa: CAWSHRVGTQYF
cdr3_nt: TGTGCCTGGAGTCACCGGGTAGGGACCCAGTACTTC

clone_size: NA
v_call: TRBV7-2
d_call: NA
j_call: TRBJ2-5
cdr3_aa: CASSGGHEETQYF
cdr3_nt: TGTGCCAGCAGCGGGGGACACGAAGAGACCCAGTACTTC

clone_size: NA
v_call: TRBV7-9
d_call: NA
j_call: TRBJ1-3
cdr3_aa: CASSLAPSGNTIYF
cdr3_nt: TGTGCCAGCAGCTTAGCCCCCTCTGGAAACACCATATATTTT

clone_size: once
v_call: TRBV29-1
d_call: TRBD2
j_call: TRBJ2-3
cdr3_aa: CSGQAGGPADTQYF
cdr3_nt: TGCAGCGGACAAGCGGGGGGGCCGGCAGATACGCAGTATTTT

clone_size: NA
v_call: TRBV7-8
d_call: NA
j_call: TRBJ2-1
cdr3_aa: CASSPTSLGNNEQFF
cdr3_nt: TGTGCCAGCAGCCCAACATCCCTCGGGAACAATGAGCAGTTCTTC

clone_size: NA
v_call: TRBV15
d_call: TRBD2
j_call: TRBJ2-3
cdr3_aa: CATSRGLASTDTQYF
cdr3_nt: TGTGCCACCAGCAGGGGACTAGCGAGCACAGATACGCAGTATTTT

clone_size: NA
v_call: TRBV6-2/TRBV6-3
d_call: TRBD1
j_call: TRBJ2-1
cdr3_aa: CASRSSVTGDNEQFF
cdr3_nt: TGTGCCAGCCGTTCTTCGGTCACAGGGGACAATGAGCAGTTCTTC

clone_size: NA
v_call: TRBV28
d_call: NA
j_call: TRBJ1-5
cdr3_aa: CASSPTGGVRQPQHF
cdr3_nt: TGTGCCAGCAGCCCCACCGGGGGGGTAAGACAGCCCCAGCATTTT

clone_size: NA
v_call: TRBV3-1/TRBV3-2
d_call: NA
j_call: TRBJ2-1
cdr3_aa: CASSQDMEQFF
cdr3_nt: TGTGCCAGCAGCCAGGATATGGAGCAGTTCTTC

clone_size: once
v_call: TRBV24-1
d_call: NA
j_call: TRBJ1-1
cdr3_aa: CATSDLRQGSAFF
cdr3_nt: TGTGCCACCAGCGACCTTCGGCAGGGTTCAGCTTTCTTT

clone_size: NA
v_call: TRBV9
d_call: NA
j_call: TRBJ2-3
cdr3_aa: CASSVDGEPTDTQYF
cdr3_nt: TGTGCCAGCAGCGTAGACGGGGAGCCCACAGATACGCAGTATTTT

clone_size: NA
v_call: TRBV7-3
d_call: TRBD1
j_call: TRBJ2-7
cdr3_aa: CASSLTGGGEQYF
cdr3_nt: TGTGCCAGCAGCTTGACAGGGGGTGGGGAGCAGTACTTC

clone_size: NA
v_call: TRBV4-2
d_call: TRBD2
j_call: TRBJ2-7
cdr3_aa: CASSQDLGQRGRYEQYF
cdr3_nt: TGTGCCAGCAGCCAAGATCTTGGCCAGCGGGGGAGGTACGAGCAGTACTTC

clone_size: few
v_call: TRBV10-3
d_call: NA
j_call: TRBJ1-4
cdr3_aa: CAISDGEKLFF
cdr3_nt: TGTGCCATCAGTGATGGGGAAAAACTGTTTTTT

clone_size: NA
v_call: TRBV7-9
d_call: NA
j_call: TRBJ1-2
cdr3_aa: CASSSGPRRMGYTF
cdr3_nt: TGTGCCAGCAGCTCCGGACCACGACGTATGGGCTACACCTTC

clone_size: NA
v_call: TRBV7-7
d_call: TRBD2
j_call: TRBJ2-5
cdr3_aa: CASSRGLAGGRKETQYF
cdr3_nt: TGTGCCAGCAGCCGTGGACTAGCGGGGGGGCGAAAAGAGACCCAGTACTTC

clone_size: NA
v_call: TRBV5-1
d_call: TRBD1
j_call: TRBJ2-1
cdr3_aa: CASRQQTGTNEQFF
cdr3_nt: TGCGCCAGCAGACAACAGACAGGGACCAATGAGCAGTTCTTC

clone_size: once
v_call: TRBV2
d_call: TRBD1
j_call: TRBJ1-1
cdr3_aa: CASRDRGFMNTEAFF
cdr3_nt: TGTGCCAGCAGGGACAGGGGATTCATGAACACTGAAGCTTTCTTT

clone_size: NA
v_call: TRBV6-5
d_call: NA
j_call: TRBJ1-3
cdr3_aa: CASNPPGGNTIYF
cdr3_nt: TGTGCCAGCAATCCCCCAGGCGGAAACACCATATATTTT

clone_size: NA
v_call: TRBV11-2
d_call: NA
j_call: TRBJ2-1
cdr3_aa: CASRMGGRGNEQFF
cdr3_nt: TGTGCCAGCCGGATGGGGGGCAGGGGCAATGAGCAGTTCTTC

clone_size: NA
v_call: TRBV5-1
d_call: TRBD2
j_call: TRBJ2-7
cdr3_aa: CASSLSLAGGFSYEQYF
cdr3_nt: TGCGCCAGCAGCTTGTCGCTAGCGGGGGGCTTCTCCTACGAGCAGTACTTC

clone_size: NA
v_call: TRBV7-7
d_call: TRBD1
j_call: TRBJ2-5
cdr3_aa: CASSPRTGIQETQYF
cdr3_nt: TGTGCTAGCAGCCCCAGGACAGGAATCCAAGAGACCCAGTACTTC

clone_size: NA
v_call: TRBV11-1
d_call: TRBD1
j_call: TRBJ2-3
cdr3_aa: CASSFLLGGRTDTQYF
cdr3_nt: TGTGCCAGCAGCTTCCTCTTAGGGGGCCGCACAGATACGCAGTATTTT

clone_size: few
v_call: TRBV12-3/TRBV12-4
d_call: NA
j_call: TRBJ1-1
cdr3_aa: CASSPQGVIEAFF
cdr3_nt: TGTGCCAGCAGTCCACAGGGAGTTATTGAAGCTTTCTTT

clone_size: NA
v_call: TRBV5-6
d_call: NA
j_call: TRBJ1-2
cdr3_aa: CASSRMRINYGYTF
cdr3_nt: TGTGCCAGCAGCCGCATGCGTATCAACTATGGCTACACCTTC

clone_size: NA
v_call: TRBV6-5
d_call: TRBD1
j_call: TRBJ1-5
cdr3_aa: CASSRRQGDQPQHF
cdr3_nt: TGTGCCAGCAGCCGCCGACAGGGGGATCAGCCCCAGCATTTT

clone_size: NA
v_call: TRBV6-5
d_call: TRBD1
j_call: TRBJ2-7
cdr3_aa: CASITPGQGGEQYF
cdr3_nt: TGTGCCAGCATTACTCCGGGACAGGGCGGGGAGCAGTACTTC

clone_size: NA
v_call: TRBV12-5
d_call: TRBD1
j_call: TRBJ2-7
cdr3_aa: CASGLAQNRGHDYEQYF
cdr3_nt: TGTGCTAGTGGTTTGGCCCAGAACAGGGGGCATGACTACGAGCAGTACTTC

clone_size: NA
v_call: TRBV19
d_call: TRBD1
j_call: TRBJ1-1
cdr3_aa: CASSDRDTEAFF
cdr3_nt: TGTGCCAGTAGCGACAGGGACACTGAAGCTTTCTTT

clone_size: once
v_call: TRBV18
d_call: TRBD1
j_call: TRBJ1-6
cdr3_aa: CASSPGDSNSPLHF
cdr3_nt: TGTGCCAGCTCACCAGGGGACAGTAATTCACCCCTCCACTTT

clone_size: few
v_call: TRBV2
d_call: TRBD1
j_call: TRBJ1-1
cdr3_aa: CASSDRDRGTEAFF
cdr3_nt: TGTGCCAGCAGTGATCGGGACAGGGGCACTGAAGCTTTCTTT

clone_size: NA
v_call: TRBV10-3
d_call: NA
j_call: TRBJ1-3
cdr3_aa: CAISTGSGNTIYF
cdr3_nt: TGTGCCATCAGTACAGGGTCTGGAAACACCATATATTTT

clone_size: once
v_call: TRBV5-6
d_call: NA
j_call: TRBJ2-7
cdr3_aa: CASSSGSTPYEQYF
cdr3_nt: TGTGCCAGCAGCTCGGGCAGTACCCCCTACGAGCAGTACTTC

clone_size: NA
v_call: TRBV27
d_call: NA
j_call: TRBJ2-1
cdr3_aa: CASSFQGNEQFF
cdr3_nt: TGTGCCAGCAGTTTTCAAGGCAATGAGCAGTTCTTC

clone_size: NA
v_call: TRBV5-4
d_call: TRBD1
j_call: TRBJ1-5
cdr3_aa: CASSSLNRGRSNQPQHF
cdr3_nt: TGTGCCAGCAGCTCCCTGAACAGGGGGCGAAGCAATCAGCCCCAGCATTTT